This T cell receptor beta chain was documented in a study of shared clonotypes between healthy human individuals. Study information: Each donor's CD4 naive and CD4 memory cells filled three plates apiece, CD8 naive two, and CD8 memory one.

On this clone: Its antigen is not known. With a much larger clone just one base away, this may be a read error.

CDR1 is MGHRA and CDR2 is YSYEKL in the germline V gene. The CDR3 totals 20 residues. General observations from the study: The authors sampled blood alone, and tissue repertoires likely differ. When naive CD4 clonotypes were compared across a few donors, approximately 4.9% were shared.

The authors distributed each subset's genomic DNA evenly over several immunoSEQ plates. Sequenced by immunoSEQ multiplex PCR; TCRdb stores in-frame clones only, minus some. The sample records around 1 million clones, approximately 80% being singletons. The sequence came from a young man in good health. V usage is TRBV4-1 and J usage is TRBJ2-5; 8 nucleotides agree with TRBD2. The specimen was memory CD4+ T cells sorted from blood. Noted subset: CD45RA-negative fraction. CDR3 sequence: CVSSHENTGTRLMGGETQYF. CDR3 coding DNA: TGCGTCAGCAGCCATGAAAATACCGGGACTAGGCTGATGGGGGGAGAGACCCAGTACTTC.